Sequencing of this T cell receptor (beta chain) was carried out in a study of regulatory T cells in long-lasting Graves disease. Overall study context: Positivity for TSH receptor antibodies plus over 5 years of antithyroid drugs meant persistent Graves' disease.

Construction of TCR beta libraries relied on iRepertoire HTBI primers and on Arm-PCR targeting CDR3 regions. TCRdb used MiXCR to reprocess the multiplex PCR reads, holding one entry per CDR3 protein. The sample records approximately 690,000 distinct CDR3 sequences, 25% to 35% being singletons. The sample's time point: persistent/refractory GD, antithyroid drugs over 5 years with positive TRAb. PBMC RNA served as the TCR library source. A blood draw put 8.5 to 10 milliliters of peripheral blood into EDTA tubes. A few counts support this clonotype. The germline V gene encodes CDR1 MNHGY and CDR2 SVAAGI. The CDR3 runs 14 residues. Between the trimmed V and J ends, which lost 4 bases and 7 bases, there was a span of 16 bases.

The clonotype originates from a female donor with Graves disease. The input for sequencing was peripheral blood mononuclear cells (PBMCs), taken when the disease was refractory, from a patient treated with antithyroid drugs. This chain uses TRBV6-9 with TRBJ1-2; TRBD1 might be the D (5 bases). CDR3 DNA sequence: TGTGCCAGCAGTTCGGGAGGGGCTCGATCTGGCTACACCTTC. Protein product: CASSSGGARSGYTF.